The next 21 T cell receptor beta chains were all read from a single sample in a study of radiotherapy plus CTLA-4 blockade in lung cancer. Assay used: immunoSEQ multiplex PCR; TCRdb lists only in-frame clones, some missing. Of roughly 120,000 clones in the sample, roughly 86% were seen once. The starting material was peripheral blood, obtained from a patient treated with radiotherapy plus ipilimumab. All receptors derive from a human donor with non-small cell lung cancer that progressed on radiotherapy plus ipilimumab. Some clones in this sample may be carry-over from other donors' samples.

V gene TRBV4-2 combines with J gene TRBJ1-6; 7 nucleotides match TRBD1. The CDR3 is 18 residues long. Unmatched junction bases numbered 6, after V lost 1 base and J lost 0 bases. Looked up from germline, CDR1 is LGHNA and CDR2 is YNFKEQ. CDR3 coding DNA: TGTGCCAGCAGCCAAGGACCACAGGGGCTCTCCTATAATTCACCCCTCCACTTT. Translating it yields CASSQGPQGLSYNSPLHF.

CDR3 nucleotides: TGTGCCAGCAGCTTTGACAGGGGCACTGAAGCTTTCTTT. This codes for CASSFDRGTEAFF. This sequence joins TRBV7-2 and TRBJ1-1; TRBD1 agrees at 8 bases. Trimming cost V 3 bases and J 4 bases; bases outside gene matches: 1. This CDR3 region has 13 residues. Looked up from germline, CDR1 is SGHTA and CDR2 is FQGNSA. Supplemented by reference TRBV7-2 and TRBJ1-1, the full variable domain reads GAGVSQSPSNKVTEKGKDVELRCDPISGHTALYWYRQSLGQGLEFLIYFQGNSAPDKSGLPSDRFSAERTGGSVSTLTIQRTQQEDSAVYLCASSFDRGTEAFFGQGTRLTVV.

The CDR3 sequence is CASRTGGRGTEAFF. As DNA, the CDR3 is TGTGCCAGCAGGACAGGGGGCAGGGGCACTGAAGCTTTCTTT. This chain links TRBV28 with TRBJ1-1; the match to TRBD1 covers 10 bases. The CDR3 runs 14 residues. J gave up 4 bases and V 6 bases, and 5 bases lay outside the gene matches. CDR1 MDHEN and CDR2 SYDVKM come from the germline V gene. Based on the CDR3 plus reference TRBV28 and TRBJ1-1, the full variable domain is DVKVTQSSRYLVKRTGEKVFLECVQDMDHENMFWYRQDPGLGLRLIYFSYDVKMKEKGDIPEGYSVSREKKERFSLILESASTNQTSMYLCASRTGGRGTEAFFGQGTRLTVV.

This clone showed up just once. The chain employs TRBV9 and TRBJ2-7; TRBD2 is a possible D gene (5 bases). The CDR3 sequence is 13 residues long. CDR1 SGDLS and CDR2 YYNGEE come from the germline V gene. With 4 bases removed from V and 4 bases from J, the gap between germline ends came to 12 bases. The CDR3 coding sequence is TGTGCCAGCAGCACCCAGTCGGGGTACGAGCAGTACTTC. Translation: CASSTQSGYEQYF.

This chain connects TRBV5-8 to TRBJ2-3; TRBD2 matches at 9 bases. CDR1 is SGHTS and CDR2 is YDEGEE in the germline V gene. V lost 3 bases to trimming and J lost 6 bases; unmatched junction nucleotides: 8. The CDR3 has 15 residues. In DNA form, the CDR3 reads TGTGCCAGCAGCTCCCGTTTAGCGGGGGTTGATACGCAGTATTTT. Amino acid sequence: CASSSRLAGVDTQYF.

V gene TRBV4-2 combines with J gene TRBJ2-5; D is ambiguous. The J call is in doubt because the DNA end fits TRBJ2-7 better. CDR1 and CDR2 (germline): LGHNA, YNFKEQ. CDR3 size: 13 residues. The CDR3 bases are TGTGCCAGCAGCCAAGATATTTCCTACGAGCAGTACTTC. This sequence encodes CASSQDISYEQYF.

CDR3 coding DNA: TGTGCCAGCAGCTTAGTTTCCGGGACATATGGAAACACCATATATTTT. This translates into CASSLVSGTYGNTIYF. The chain combines TRBV7-2 with TRBJ1-3, with a weak D call TRBD1 (6 bases). The CDR3 is 16 amino acids. V was cut by 1 base and J by 3 bases, with 13 bases left in between. Looked up from germline, CDR1 is SGHTA and CDR2 is FQGNSA. Filled out from reference TRBV7-2 and TRBJ1-3, the complete variable domain reads GAGVSQSPSNKVTEKGKDVELRCDPISGHTALYWYRQSLGQGLEFLIYFQGNSAPDKSGLPSDRFSAERTGGSVSTLTIQRTQQEDSAVYLCASSLVSGTYGNTIYFGEGSWLTVV.

This clone was counted only a few times. The rearrangement joins TRBV5-1 to TRBJ1-3; D perhaps matches TRBD1 (5 bases). Germline V gives CDR1 SGHRS, CDR2 YFSETQ. The V end lost 7 bases, the J end lost 4 bases, and 21 bases lay between the germline ends. This CDR3 region has 16 residues. CDR3 in amino acids: CASAGRPRDLGNTIYF. The CDR3 DNA sequence: TGCGCCAGCGCGGGCCGGCCCAGGGACTTAGGAAACACCATATATTTT. Supplemented by reference TRBV5-1 and TRBJ1-3, the full variable domain reads KAGVTQTPRYLIKTRGQQVTLSCSPISGHRSVSWYQQTPGQGLQFLFEYFSETQRNKGNFPGRFSGRQFSNSRSEMNVSTLELGDSALYLCASAGRPRDLGNTIYFGEGSWLTVV.

V usage is TRBV7-8 and J usage is TRBJ1-6; D ambiguous. The V and J ends lost 1 base and 10 bases respectively, with 5 bases between them. Germline-derived CDR1 and CDR2 are SGHVS and FQNEAQ. The CDR3 extends over 12 amino acids. The CDR3 loop reads CASSLVGSPLHF. Here the CDR3 DNA reads TGTGCCAGCAGCTTAGTTGGGTCACCCCTCCACTTT.

This chain joins TRBV6-1 and TRBJ2-7; weak D call: TRBD1 (5 bases). Deletions cut 4 bases from V and 3 bases from J, with 16 bases between. CDR3 length equals 15 residues. Germline-derived CDR1 and CDR2 are MNHNS and SASEGT. CDR3 nucleotides: TGTGCCAGCAGTGGACAGATCGGGCAGGGCTACGAGCAGTACTTC. Translating it yields CASSGQIGQGYEQYF.

The chain employs TRBV4-2 and TRBJ1-1; D uncertain. CDR3 length: 13 residues. V was pared by 6 bases and J by 1 base, with 9 bases between. Germline loops: CDR1 LGHNA, CDR2 YNFKEQ. This chain's CDR3 is CASSHPRNTEAFF. CDR3 DNA: TGTGCCAGCAGTCATCCCAGGAACACTGAAGCTTTCTTT.

The chain has TRBV19 and TRBJ2-1; 10 nucleotides agree with TRBD1. Trimming removed 2 bases from V and 9 bases from J; junction bases left unmatched: 10. CDR3 size: 16 residues. Germline V lookup: CDR1 LNHDA, CDR2 SQIVND (reference sequence). CDR3 sequence (DNA): TGTGCCAGTAGTATAAGTGGGGACAGGGGTTCCTTTGAGCAGTTCTTC. Protein product: CASSISGDRGSFEQFF.

This rearrangement joins TRBV5-4 to TRBJ1-6; no definite D call. The CDR3 totals 15 residues. The V gene's germline CDR1 is SGHNT and CDR2 YYREEE (reference sequence). V was shortened by 3 bases and J by 2 bases, with 9 bases between the two germline ends. The CDR3 bases are TGTGCCAGCAGCTCGGGTGAGGCCTATAATTCACCCCTCCACTTT. Translating it yields CASSSGEAYNSPLHF.

As DNA, the CDR3 is TGTGCCAGCAGCCCTTTGACTAGCGAGATTTTTCAAGAGACCCAGTACTTC. It codes for CASSPLTSEIFQETQYF. The chain links TRBV7-2 to TRBJ2-5; TRBD2 matches at 8 bases. CDR3 length: 17 amino acids. V was clipped by 5 bases and J by 2 bases; unmatched bases: 13. Germline loops: CDR1 SGHTA, CDR2 FQGNSA.

The chain links TRBV6-5 to TRBJ1-1; the match to TRBD1 covers 11 bases. CDR1 is MNHEY, CDR2 SVGAGI, per germline. J lost 4 bases, V lost 6 bases, and 4 bases had no gene match. The CDR3 consists of 14 residues. The CDR3 DNA sequence: TGTGCCAGCAGCCCGGGACAGGGGGTCACTGAAGCTTTCTTT. It is translated as CASSPGQGVTEAFF.

This clone was counted ten times or more. V gene TRBV19 combines with J gene TRBJ1-4; D might be TRBD1 (5 bases). V lost 7 bases and J 3 bases, leaving 9 bases between the germline ends. Germline CDR1 is LNHDA and CDR2 is SQIVND (reference sequence). CDR3 length: 13 amino acids. The CDR3 DNA sequence: TGTGCCAGTACCGCCAGGGCTAATGAAAAACTGTTTTTT. Translated: CASTARANEKLFF.

Only a few counts were recorded for this clone. V gene TRBV27 combines with J gene TRBJ1-2, with 7 nucleotides matching TRBD1. This CDR3 is 14 amino acids long. After removal of 6 bases from V and 3 bases from J, the junction contained 7 bases not matched to a gene. The germline V gene encodes CDR1 MNHEY and CDR2 SMNVEV (reference sequence). The CDR3 nucleotides read TGTGCCAGCAGCGAGGGGGCTGAGTACTATGGCTACACCTTC. It codes for CASSEGAEYYGYTF.

The chain recombines TRBV7-6 with TRBJ2-7; the match to TRBD2 covers 8 bases. CDR1 is SGHVS and CDR2 is FNYEAQ in the germline V gene. V was pared by 6 bases and J by 2 bases, with 12 bases of the junction left unmatched. This CDR3 has 16 amino acids. CDR3 residues: CASSWGGGPLTYEQYF. The CDR3 region has the DNA TGTGCCAGCAGTTGGGGCGGGGGGCCTCTGACCTACGAGCAGTACTTC.

This clone appeared once. The genes are TRBV29-1 and TRBJ1-1; D gene uncertain. Deletions cut 3 bases from V and 4 bases from J, with 6 bases between. The CDR3 has 11 amino acids. Germline V gene sequence: CDR1 SQVTM, CDR2 ANQGSEA. The CDR3 sequence: CSVEGSTEAFF. The CDR3 nucleotides read TGCAGCGTTGAGGGGAGCACTGAAGCTTTCTTT.

V is TRBV4-1 and J is TRBJ1-3, with D perhaps TRBD1 (5 bases). Germline CDR1 and CDR2: MGHRA and YSYEKL. The CDR3 spans 15 residues. V was cut by 1 base and J by 7 bases, with 14 bases left in between. CDR3 bases: TGCGCCAGCAGCCAAGGCCAGGGATTACGGAACACCATATATTTT. It yields the protein CASSQGQGLRNTIYF.

The rearrangement links TRBV15 to TRBJ1-2, with D unresolved. The CDR3 totals 12 residues. Germline lookup yields CDR1 LNHNV and CDR2 YYDKDF (reference sequence). V shed 1 base and J shed 4 bases, with 4 bases lying between them. Here the CDR3 reads CATSRGPYGYTF. The CDR3 bases are TGTGCCACCAGCAGAGGTCCCTATGGCTACACCTTC.